One sample yielded the 26 T cell receptor beta chains listed below, sequenced in a study of blood T cell repertoires in COVID-19. Assay: immunoSEQ multiplex PCR; the TCRdb copy retains only in-frame clones and omits some. The table shows fewer than 250,000 clones, with about four fifths occurring only once. Sequencing used peripheral blood. The receptors derive from a woman aged 45 to 65 with acute or convalescent COVID-19.

The CDR3 reads CASSQGGGYTEAFF. DNA for the CDR3: TGTGCCAGCAGCCAAGGGGGGGGTTACACTGAAGCTTTCTTT. The chain combines TRBV3-1 (or the pseudogene TRBV3-2) with TRBJ1-1; perhaps TRBD1 as D (5 bases). V lost 1 base to trimming and J lost 3 bases, with 9 bases between them. The germline V gene encodes CDR1 LGHDT and CDR2 YNNKEL (reference sequence). This CDR3 is 14 amino acids long.

The chain employs TRBV29-1 and TRBJ1-1; D call uncertain. Trimming stripped 6 bases from V and 3 bases from J, with 14 bases between. The CDR3 covers 13 residues. Germline V gene lookup returns CDR1 SQVTM and CDR2 ANQGSEA. The CDR3 coding sequence is TGCAGCGTCCCAACCCTGGCGGACACTGAAGCTTTCTTT. This gives the protein CSVPTLADTEAFF.

V is TRBV3-1 (or the pseudogene TRBV3-2) and J is TRBJ2-3, with unresolved D. Per the germline V gene, CDR1 is LGHDT and CDR2 is YNNKEL (reference sequence). The CDR3 runs 12 residues. V gave up 1 base and J gave up 4 bases, with 3 bases separating them. CDR3 in amino acids: CASSQASDTQYF. As DNA, the CDR3 is TGTGCCAGCAGCCAAGCCTCAGATACGCAGTATTTT.

The rearrangement links TRBV10-1 to TRBJ2-7; D call uncertain. Trimming stripped 0 bases from V and 2 bases from J, with 5 bases between. Germline values: CDR1 WNHNN, CDR2 SYGVQD (reference sequence). The CDR3 runs to 13 residues. CDR3 loop: CASSESSTYEQYF. The CDR3 nucleotides are TGCGCCAGCAGTGAGTCTAGCACCTACGAGCAGTACTTC.

The chain carries TRBV3-1 (or the pseudogene TRBV3-2) and TRBJ2-2, with a possible D match to TRBD1 (5 bases). This CDR3 has 14 residues. Trimming took off 5 bases at V and 6 bases at J, with 13 bases between the two ends. Germline V gene lookup returns CDR1 LGHDT and CDR2 YNNKEL (reference sequence). The CDR3 loop reads CASSDNIRAGELFF. The DNA for the CDR3 is TGTGCCAGCAGCGACAACATCAGGGCCGGGGAGCTGTTTTTT.

V gene TRBV24-1 combines with J gene TRBJ2-2, with TRBD1 matching over 7 bases. Germline V gives CDR1 KGHDR, CDR2 SFDVKD. The V segment lost 3 bases and the J segment 4 bases; nucleotides outside the gene matches: 4. This CDR3 comprises 15 residues. As DNA, the CDR3 is TGTGCCACCAGTGATCGGGACAGAGCCACCGGGGAGCTGTTTTTT. It codes for CATSDRDRATGELFF.

This clone has ten or more counts. This chain connects TRBV7-3 to TRBJ2-1; 8 bases line up with TRBD2. V shed 2 bases, J shed 4 bases, and the junction held 10 bases outside the gene matches. CDR3 length: 17 amino acids. Per the germline V gene, CDR1 is SGHTA and CDR2 is FQGTGA. The CDR3 region has the DNA TGTGCCAGCAGCTTAGGACCCAGCGGGAGCGGATACAATGAGCAGTTCTTC. Protein sequence: CASSLGPSGSGYNEQFF.

The V gene is TRBV7-7, the J gene TRBJ2-5; 9 bases map to TRBD1. Trimming took 5 bases from V and 5 from J; bases not matched to a gene: 6. Per germline, CDR1 SSHAT and CDR2 FNYEAQ (reference sequence). This CDR3 is 14 amino acids long. The CDR3 is CASSPRGTGETQYF. The CDR3 nucleotides read TGTGCCAGCAGCCCAAGGGGGACAGGGGAGACCCAGTACTTC.

This chain joins TRBV7-2 and TRBJ2-3; D may be TRBD2 (5 bases). V dropped 5 bases and J dropped 3 bases, with 12 bases sitting between them. The CDR3 is 14 amino acids. Germline V gives CDR1 SGHTA, CDR2 FQGNSA. CDR3 sequence: CASSGSSTTDTQYF. CDR3 nucleotides: TGTGCCAGCAGCGGGAGCTCCACGACAGATACGCAGTATTTT. The full variable domain, with the rest looked up from reference TRBV7-2 and TRBJ2-3, is GAGVSQSPSNKVTEKGKDVELRCDPISGHTALYWYRQSLGQGLEFLIYFQGNSAPDKSGLPSDRFSAERTGGSVSTLTIQRTQQEDSAVYLCASSGSSTTDTQYFGPGTRLTVL.

This rearrangement joins TRBV6-5 to TRBJ2-7, with 13 bases identical to TRBD2. V shed 5 bases and J 6 bases; nucleotides not matched to a gene: 7. CDR1 is MNHEY, CDR2 SVGAGI, per germline. CDR3 length equals 15 residues. CDR3 nucleotides: TGTGCCAGCAGTCCTAAACGGACTAGCGGGAGCGAGCAGTACTTC. Its protein is CASSPKRTSGSEQYF.

The V gene is TRBV19, the J gene TRBJ2-7, with 7 bases aligning to TRBD2. This CDR3 has 14 amino acids. CDR1 LNHDA and CDR2 SQIVND come from the germline V gene (reference sequence). Unmatched junction bases numbered 5, after V lost 2 bases and J lost 4 bases. CDR3 coding DNA: TGTGCCAGTAGTATATCTAGCGGAGGGTACGAGCAGTACTTC. Translating gives CASSISSGGYEQYF.

V and J are TRBV19 and TRBJ1-1; 10 bases are a match to TRBD1. J was trimmed by 1 base and V by 4 bases; bases with no gene match: 12. Germline assignment: CDR1 LNHDA and CDR2 SQIVND (reference sequence). CDR3 length equals 18 residues. CDR3 nucleotide sequence: TGTGCCAGTAGTAACCCTGGACAGGGGGGGAGGAAGAACACTGAAGCTTTCTTT. Translated: CASSNPGQGGRKNTEAFF.

V is TRBV12-3 or TRBV12-4 and J is TRBJ1-4; no clear D gene. V gave up 5 bases and J gave up 15 bases, with 16 bases separating them. This CDR3 has 12 amino acids. The CDR3 nucleotides read TGTGCCAGCAGTACCACACCGGGTATGTTGTTTTTT. This encodes CASSTTPGMLFF.

The chain recombines TRBV5-4 with TRBJ2-1; tentatively, D is TRBD1 (5 bases). The CDR3 loop spans 14 amino acids. Deletions cut 4 bases from V and 8 bases from J, with 16 bases between. In germline, CDR1 is SGHNT, CDR2 YYREEE (reference sequence). The DNA of the CDR3 is TGTGCCAGCAGCACGACGAATCTAGGGGATGAGCAGTTCTTC. It translates to CASSTTNLGDEQFF.

The rearrangement joins TRBV7-8 to TRBJ2-2, with 7 nucleotides matching TRBD1. This CDR3 spans 13 amino acids. Per germline, CDR1 SGHVS and CDR2 FQNEAQ. J gave up 6 bases and V 5 bases, and 3 bases lay outside the gene matches. CDR3: CASSADRSGELFF. The CDR3 DNA follows: TGTGCCAGCAGCGCGGACAGGTCCGGGGAGCTGTTTTTT.

This sequence joins TRBV12-3 or TRBV12-4 and TRBJ2-1; D gene ambiguous. Trimming pared 0 bases from V and 7 bases from J, leaving 7 bases between. The CDR3 is made up of 13 amino acids. CDR3 bases: TGTGCCAGCAGTTTAGCCAGGCGAAATGAGCAGTTCTTC. Translating it yields CASSLARRNEQFF.

The chain is built from TRBV2 and TRBJ1-4; 8 bases are shared with TRBD1. Germline V gives CDR1 SNHLY, CDR2 FYNNEI. V shed 5 bases and J 1 base; nucleotides not matched to a gene: 3. There are 15 residues in the CDR3. The DNA for the CDR3 is TGTGCCAGCAGTCGCGACAGGGGAACTAATGAAAAACTGTTTTTT. This gives the protein CASSRDRGTNEKLFF.

This chain uses TRBV4-2 with TRBJ1-2; TRBD1 matches at 9 bases. The CDR3 runs to 14 residues. Germline V gene sequence: CDR1 LGHNA, CDR2 YNFKEQ. J was trimmed by 8 bases and V by 1 base; bases with no gene match: 5. The CDR3: CASSQGGTGRGYTF. CDR3 in DNA: TGTGCCAGCAGCCAAGGCGGGACAGGGAGGGGCTACACCTTC.

This clone was picked up one time. The chain joins TRBV27 to TRBJ1-5; tentative D call: TRBD1 (5 bases). The germline V gene encodes CDR1 MNHEY and CDR2 SMNVEV (reference sequence). V lost 6 bases, J lost 0 bases, and 15 bases lay in between. The CDR3 is 16 residues long. CDR3 in amino acids: CASRHQGQYSNQPQHF. CDR3 in DNA: TGTGCCAGCAGGCACCAGGGTCAGTATAGCAATCAGCCCCAGCATTTT.

This chain connects TRBV27 to TRBJ2-1; perhaps TRBD1 as D (6 bases). The CDR3 consists of 14 residues. V was clipped by 5 bases and J by 4 bases, with 12 bases between them. CDR1 and CDR2 from the germline V gene are MNHEY and SMNVEV (reference sequence). The CDR3 protein is CASSGGAGYNEQFF. The CDR3 nucleotides are TGTGCCAGCAGTGGGGGCGCTGGATACAATGAGCAGTTCTTC.

The V and J genes are TRBV5-6 and TRBJ1-2, with TRBD1 matching over 10 bases. Germline V gene data show CDR1 as SGHDT and CDR2 as YYEEEE. With V trimmed by 2 bases and J by 5 bases, 3 bases remained unmatched. This CDR3 has 14 residues. The CDR3 DNA follows: TGTGCCAGCAGCTTCGGACAGGGGGAATATGGCTACACCTTC. This sequence encodes CASSFGQGEYGYTF. The full variable domain, rest sourced from reference TRBV5-6 and TRBJ1-2, is DAGVTQSPTHLIKTRGQQVTLRCSPKSGHDTVSWYQQALGQGPQFIFQYYEEEERQRGNFPDRFSGHQFPNYSSELNVNALLLGDSALYLCASSFGQGEYGYTFGSGTRLTVV.

The V and J genes are TRBV18 and TRBJ1-4; 10 nucleotides align to TRBD1. Trimming cost V 2 bases and J 5 bases; bases outside gene matches: 5. The CDR3 covers 16 residues. Looked up from germline, CDR1 is KGHSH and CDR2 is LQKENI. In DNA, the CDR3 is TGTGCCAGCTCACCAACACCGGGACAGGGGAATGAAAAACTGTTTTTT. The encoded protein is CASSPTPGQGNEKLFF.

The chain has TRBV29-1 and TRBJ2-5; D is possibly TRBD1 (5 bases). This CDR3 has 12 residues. Germline V gene lookup returns CDR1 SQVTM and CDR2 ANQGSEA. V lost 4 bases to trimming and J lost 5 bases, with 11 bases between them. CDR3 sequence: CSVVLGDETQYF. The CDR3 nucleotides are TGCAGCGTTGTTTTAGGGGATGAGACCCAGTACTTC. The full variable domain, completed using reference TRBV29-1 and TRBJ2-5, is SAVISQKPSRDICQRGTSLTIQCQVDSQVTMMFWYRQQPGQSLTLIATANQGSEATYESGFVIDKFPISRPNLTFSTLTVSNMSPEDSSIYLCSVVLGDETQYFGPGTRLLVL.

The V and J genes are TRBV19 and TRBJ1-5, with D unclear. The CDR3 runs 14 residues. Germline values: CDR1 LNHDA, CDR2 SQIVND (reference sequence). Trimming stripped 7 bases from V and 4 bases from J, with 14 bases between. In DNA form, the CDR3 reads TGTGCCAGTAATAACAGACCCCTTAATCAGCCCCAGCATTTT. Protein sequence: CASNNRPLNQPQHF.

The chain joins TRBV2 to TRBJ2-7; D remains ambiguous. Trimming left V 6 bases short and J 4 bases short, with 7 bases between. This CDR3 has 11 residues. Germline V lookup: CDR1 SNHLY, CDR2 FYNNEI. The CDR3 sequence: CASRPGYEQYF. CDR3 nucleotide sequence: TGTGCCAGCAGACCCGGGTACGAGCAGTACTTC.

The rearrangement joins TRBV14 to TRBJ2-2; D uncertain. Per germline, CDR1 SGHDN and CDR2 FVKESK. The V end lost 1 base, the J end lost 2 bases, and 8 bases lay between the germline ends. The CDR3 is 15 residues long. In nucleotides, the CDR3 is TGTGCCAGCAGCCAAGTACTATCCAACACCGGGGAGCTGTTTTTT. Protein product: CASSQVLSNTGELFF.